The 21 T cell receptor beta chains below were found in one sample sequenced in a study of T cells in Graves' hyperthyroidism and ophthalmopathy. TCR beta CDR3 sequences were amplified from RNA transcripts. TCR CDR3 regions were first amplified by RT-PCR with HTBI primers. TCRdb called the multiplex PCR reads again in MiXCR, with one record for every CDR3 protein. The sample records about 610,000 distinct CDR3 sequences, around 16% being singletons. The sequencing sample was made of blood. The receptors stem from a woman between 35 and 50 years old with Graves' ophthalmopathy.

DNA for the CDR3: TGCAGTGCTAGAGATCGGCGGCAAGAGACCCAGTACTTC. Amino acid sequence: CSARDRRQETQYF. The rearrangement links TRBV20-1 to TRBJ2-5; D ambiguous. This CDR3 is 13 amino acids long. The ends were cut back, 0 bases at V and 2 bases at J, with 7 bases in the middle. Looked up from germline, CDR1 is DFQATT and CDR2 is SNEGSKA (reference sequence).

This clonotype was found many times. The chain uses TRBV28 and TRBJ2-7, with a weak D call TRBD2 (5 bases). The CDR3 is 14 residues long. V was pared by 5 bases and J by 2 bases, with 13 bases between. Germline values: CDR1 MDHEN, CDR2 SYDVKM. CDR3 sequence (DNA): TGTGCCAGCAGTATAAGCCGGGGTCCCTACGAGCAGTACTTC. Protein sequence: CASSISRGPYEQYF.

This clonotype was detected only a few times. This sequence joins TRBV5-1 and TRBJ1-4, with 7 nucleotides matching TRBD1. CDR3 length: 14 amino acids. After removal of 4 bases from V and 7 bases from J, the junction contained 7 bases not matched to a gene. Germline V gives CDR1 SGHRS, CDR2 YFSETQ. The CDR3 DNA follows: TGCGCCAGCAGCAGGACAGGCTCTGGTGAAAAACTGTTTTTT. It translates to CASSRTGSGEKLFF.

This clonotype was seen ten or more times. The rearrangement uses TRBV12-3 or TRBV12-4 and TRBJ2-1; TRBD2 matches at 9 bases. The CDR3 consists of 20 residues. Losses at the gene ends were 7 bases for V and 1 base for J; bases not matched to a gene: 20. This CDR3 is CASKVTLPNSGSRSYNEQFF. CDR3 DNA sequence: TGTGCCAGCAAAGTTACTCTCCCTAATAGCGGGAGTCGGTCCTACAATGAGCAGTTCTTC.

This clonotype was recorded at least ten times. The V and J genes are TRBV30 and TRBJ2-3; D not resolved. The CDR3 is 14 amino acids. V was pared by 2 bases and J by 2 bases, with 11 bases between. The germline V gene encodes CDR1 GTSNPN and CDR2 SVGIG (reference sequence). The CDR3 bases are TGTGCCTGGAGTCTCACCCTTACCACAGATACGCAGTATTTT. Protein: CAWSLTLTTDTQYF.

This clonotype was seen ten or more times. This chain connects TRBV11-2 to TRBJ2-3, with 8 nucleotides matching TRBD1. The V and J ends lost 4 bases and 7 bases, in that order; junction bases with no gene match: 10. Germline-derived CDR1 and CDR2 are SGHAT and FQNNGV. The CDR3 consists of 15 residues. The CDR3 is CASSSGQGRWYTQYF. The CDR3 DNA reads TGTGCCAGCAGCTCCGGACAGGGTCGTTGGTATACGCAGTATTTT.

This clonotype was observed at least ten times. The rearrangement uses TRBV7-2 and TRBJ1-1; the D gene is possibly TRBD1 (5 bases). Trimming removed 1 base from V and 8 bases from J, with 11 bases in between. The CDR3 runs to 13 residues. Germline-derived CDR1 and CDR2 are SGHTA and FQGNSA. CDR3 nucleotide sequence: TGTGCCAGCAGCTTAGTCCAGGGTGTCGAAGCTTTCTTT. Its translation: CASSLVQGVEAFF.

This clonotype was counted ten times or more. The V call is TRBV6-1, the J call TRBJ2-3, with no clear D. This CDR3 has 12 amino acids. From germline, CDR1 is MNHNS and CDR2 SASEGT. The V gene lost 4 bases and the J gene lost 1 base, with 3 bases spanning the gap. As DNA, the CDR3 is TGTGCCAGCAGTGCGGGCACAGATACGCAGTATTTT. Its protein is CASSAGTDTQYF.

This clonotype was counted ten times or more. The rearrangement links TRBV29-1 to TRBJ1-1; the D is unclear. V lost 3 bases and J lost 0, with 8 bases in between. CDR1 is SQVTM, CDR2 ANQGSEA, per germline. This CDR3 has 13 residues. CDR3 region: CSVERKMNTEAFF. Here the CDR3 DNA reads TGCAGCGTTGAGAGGAAGATGAACACTGAAGCTTTCTTT. Filled out from reference TRBV29-1 and TRBJ1-1, the complete variable domain reads SAVISQKPSRDICQRGTSLTIQCQVDSQVTMMFWYRQQPGQSLTLIATANQGSEATYESGFVIDKFPISRPNLTFSTLTVSNMSPEDSSIYLCSVERKMNTEAFFGQGTRLTVV.

This clonotype was seen only a few times. The V and J genes are TRBV20-1 and TRBJ2-2; 7 nucleotides match TRBD1. Trimming took 0 bases from V and 0 from J; bases not matched to a gene: 4. CDR1 is DFQATT, CDR2 SNEGSKA, per germline (reference sequence). The CDR3 sequence is 16 residues long. CDR3 in amino acids: CSARDWGQSNTGELFF. The DNA for the CDR3 is TGCAGTGCTAGAGATTGGGGACAGTCGAACACCGGGGAGCTGTTTTTT.

This clonotype has at least ten counts. Written as DNA, the CDR3 is TGTGCCAGCACCGGGACTAGCCGCACAGATACGCAGTATTTT. Its translation is CASTGTSRTDTQYF. The rearrangement links TRBV2 to TRBJ2-3; 9 bases line up with TRBD2. CDR1 is SNHLY, CDR2 FYNNEI, per germline. After removal of 7 bases from V and 1 base from J, the junction contained 3 bases not matched to a gene. The CDR3 sequence is 14 residues long.

This clonotype was found many times. This chain connects TRBV5-1 to TRBJ2-7, with D perhaps TRBD2 (6 bases). Trimming took 4 bases from V and 6 from J, leaving 14 bases between them. Germline V lookup: CDR1 SGHRS, CDR2 YFSETQ. The CDR3 has 13 amino acids. The CDR3 region has the DNA TGCGCCAGCAGCCAAGGACAAGCGGGCGAGCAGTACTTC. Protein: CASSQGQAGEQYF.

The CDR3 protein is CASSPGTSVPIPQFF. CDR3 coding DNA: TGTGCCAGCTCACCCGGGACTAGCGTCCCAATCCCTCAGTTCTTC. This sequence joins TRBV18 and TRBJ2-1; TRBD2 matches 10 bases. Looked up from germline, CDR1 is KGHSH and CDR2 is LQKENI. With 3 bases clipped from V and 13 bases from J, the junction kept 12 bases outside the gene matches. This CDR3 has 15 residues.

This clonotype was found many times. The chain uses TRBV11-1 and TRBJ1-4; weak D call: TRBD1 (6 bases). Trimming took 3 bases from V and 8 from J, leaving 13 bases between them. Germline values: CDR1 SGHAT, CDR2 FQDESV (reference sequence). CDR3 length equals 14 residues. The CDR3 DNA follows: TGTGCCAGCAGCTTGGGGGGGGCGAGGGAAAAACTGTTTTTT. Translating it yields CASSLGGAREKLFF.

Ten or more counts support this clonotype. The V call is TRBV27, the J call TRBJ2-1; TRBD1 matches 7 bases. Germline trimming cut 2 bases from V and 3 bases from J; bases unmatched to any gene: 1. The CDR3 runs to 14 residues. Germline V gene lookup returns CDR1 MNHEY and CDR2 SMNVEV (reference sequence). CDR3: CASSLPGGYNEQFF. In DNA, the CDR3 is TGTGCCAGCAGTTTACCAGGGGGCTACAATGAGCAGTTCTTC.

This clonotype was found a few times. The chain is built from TRBV18 and TRBJ1-6, with a tentative D call TRBD1 (5 bases). The CDR3 loop spans 19 amino acids. Germline CDR1 KGHSH, CDR2 LQKENI. The V end lost 3 bases, the J end lost 4 bases, and 22 bases lay between the germline ends. The CDR3 is CASSPASGQYSGYNSPLHF. The CDR3 bases are TGTGCCAGCTCACCGGCGAGCGGACAATACTCGGGGTATAATTCACCCCTCCACTTT. The complete variable domain, with remaining parts taken from reference TRBV18 and TRBJ1-6, reads NAGVMQNPRHLVRRRGQEARLRCSPMKGHSHVYWYRQLPEEGLKFMVYLQKENIIDESGMPKERFSAEFPKEGPSILRIQQVVRGDSAAYFCASSPASGQYSGYNSPLHFGNGTRLTVT.

The rearrangement joins TRBV20-1 to TRBJ2-5, with 8 bases matching TRBD2. With 0 bases clipped from V and 4 bases from J, the junction kept 10 bases outside the gene matches. The CDR3 is 16 amino acids. The germline CDR1 and CDR2 sequences are DFQATT and SNEGSKA (reference sequence). The CDR3 protein is CSARDPWGAGGETQYF. As DNA, the CDR3 is TGCAGTGCTAGAGATCCCTGGGGGGCGGGAGGAGAGACCCAGTACTTC.

This clonotype was observed many times. The V and J genes are TRBV29-1 and TRBJ1-1, with D possibly being TRBD1 (6 bases). The V gene lost 3 bases and the J gene lost 4 bases, with 12 bases spanning the gap. Germline V gives CDR1 SQVTM, CDR2 ANQGSEA. This CDR3 comprises 13 residues. CDR3 amino acids: CSVDRGSSTEAFF. CDR3 coding DNA: TGCAGCGTTGATAGGGGGTCGAGCACTGAAGCTTTCTTT.

The chain joins TRBV7-2 to TRBJ1-2, with a tentative D call TRBD1 (6 bases). CDR1 is SGHTA and CDR2 is FQGNSA in the germline V gene. V dropped 2 bases and J dropped 6 bases, with 16 bases sitting between them. This CDR3 has 15 amino acids. CDR3 nucleotide sequence: TGTGCCAGCAGCTTACCATCGACAGGATTCAATGGCTACACCTTC. Amino acid sequence: CASSLPSTGFNGYTF.

The sample holds many counts of this clonotype. The genes are TRBV6-2 or TRBV6-3 and TRBJ2-1, with 7 bases lining up with TRBD2. The CDR3 loop spans 15 amino acids. The germline gives CDR1 MNHEY, CDR2 SVGEGT. After removal of 6 bases from V and 0 bases from J, the junction contained 5 bases not matched to a gene. The CDR3 coding sequence is TGTGCCAGCAGAGCGGGGCCGAACTCCTACAATGAGCAGTTCTTC. Its translation: CASRAGPNSYNEQFF.

This clonotype was counted many times. This rearrangement joins TRBV28 to TRBJ2-5; TRBD2 matches 10 bases. V gave up 7 bases and J gave up 3 bases; unmatched junction bases: 17. The length of the CDR3 is 18 residues. Germline CDR1 is MDHEN and CDR2 is SYDVKM. The CDR3 here is CASTRTGRTSGFEETQYF. CDR3 coding DNA: TGTGCCAGCACCCGGACAGGCAGGACTAGCGGTTTCGAAGAGACCCAGTACTTC.